This T cell receptor (beta chain) was sequenced in a study of T cell repertoires in cytomegalovirus infection. On the study more broadly: Through public TCR beta signatures, both CMV infection and matching HLA type were indicated.

TCRdb recomputed calls from the reads with MiXCR, one row per CDR3 protein. The sample carries about 180,000 distinct CDR3 sequences, roughly 15% recorded once. Turning to this clonotype: As yet, its antigen is unknown.

The study's findings and limits: Cumulated frequencies of public TCR beta families served to identify carriers of CMV plus the relevant HLA. HLA-C-restricted, CMV-specific TCR beta clonotypes were dominant ex vivo.

V was pared by 3 bases and J by 1 base, with 4 bases of the junction left unmatched. Germline V gives CDR1 SGHTA, CDR2 FQGNSA. This CDR3 spans 15 amino acids. The TCR comes from a human donor in good health (CMV status not recorded). Some clones in this sample may be carry-over from other donors' samples. The V gene is TRBV7-2, the J gene TRBJ1-1, with TRBD1 matching over 8 bases. Sequencing was done on a sample of CD8+ T cells from PBMCs. CDR3 protein: CASSLDRVANTEAFF. The CDR3 bases are TGTGCCAGCAGCTTGGACAGGGTGGCGAACACTGAAGCTTTCTTT.